The sequence of this TCR beta chain was determined in a study of graft-versus-host responses after intestinal transplantation. Study-wide background: Recipients got multivisceral, liver-intestinal, or isolated intestinal transplants. All recipients got anti-thymocyte globulin induction, then tacrolimus and steroids for about 3 years. Findings and limits, study-wide: Across patients carrying graft-donor T cell macrochimerism, allografts held high graft-versus-host to host-versus-graft clonal ratios. There were GvH clones found in recipient marrow, and some of them appeared first in ileum or blood.

The V end lost 3 bases, the J end lost 9 bases, and 21 bases lay between the germline ends. Germline CDR1 reads SEHNR; CDR2 reads FQNEAQ (reference sequence). This CDR3 spans 16 amino acids. A remark on this clone: Its antigen is still unknown.

Only in-frame clones appear in the TCRdb table, and some are missing; sequencing was by immunoSEQ multiplex PCR. There are some 85,000 clones in the sample; 87% occur only once, and around 8% lies in the top ten. Sequenced here: unstimulated CD8+ T cells sorted from spleen or lymph node cells, sampled before transplant. This chain joins TRBV7-9 and TRBJ1-3; no firm D call. This TCR was sampled from a human donor who was the organ donor for an intestinal transplant. The DNA of the CDR3 is TGTGCCAGCAGCTTTCCAGGAGGCATTTGGCCTACCACCATATATTTT. Protein sequence: CASSFPGGIWPTTIYF.